Listed below are T cell receptor beta chains from one sample, sequenced in a study of identical twins. MiXCR, run by TCRdb on the 5' RACE reads, gives a single entry per CDR3 protein. Here the sample spans about 690,000 distinct CDR3 sequences, around 6% being singletons. Material: naive T cells sorted from blood. These receptors came from a man younger than 30 in good health. Both conserved end residues are part of each CDR3.

j_call v_call cdr3_aa
TRBJ1-6 TRBV12-3/TRBV12-4 CASSFILAPPLHF
TRBJ2-1 TRBV18 CASSPPAGPEQFF
TRBJ2-4 TRBV12-3/TRBV12-4 CASSSTSGLGGNIQYF
TRBJ1-2 TRBV6-2/TRBV6-3 CASSYLAQESQTWTELYGYTF
TRBJ2-1 TRBV15 CATSRAEHNEQFF
TRBJ2-7 TRBV15 CATSTDLSYEQYF
TRBJ1-1 TRBV6-1 CASSARSWRAEAFF
TRBJ1-6 TRBV6-1 CASSQVGVLNSPLHF
TRBJ1-3 TRBV29-1 CSVAGWNTIYF
TRBJ2-1 TRBV7-2 CASSLSGVRNEQFF
TRBJ2-5 TRBV5-6 CASSFSVETQYF
TRBJ2-7 TRBV4-3 CASSQDPTSGSYEQYF
TRBJ2-5 TRBV20-1 CSASYRGETQYF
TRBJ1-4 TRBV12-3/TRBV12-4 CASSSRQGAEKLFF
TRBJ2-5 TRBV28 CASSLWSSGKETQYF
TRBJ2-3 TRBV2 CASSVSSRDRGSTDTQYF
TRBJ2-3 TRBV5-1 CATRPEPSTDTQYF
TRBJ1-4 TRBV7-6 CASSTNPGQPNEKLFF
TRBJ2-2 TRBV12-3/TRBV12-4 CASTLAGGPSGELFF
TRBJ2-2 TRBV7-3 CASSLFPGDGAGELFF
TRBJ2-3 TRBV29-1 CSVEDTDPFRAYF
TRBJ2-1 TRBV15 CATSRRDRAGDEQFF
TRBJ2-1 TRBV12-3/TRBV12-4 CASSPTGGENEQFF